This is a list of T cell receptor beta chains from one sample in a study of cytomegalovirus exposure and HLA in healthy donors. Data came from immunoSEQ multiplex PCR; TCRdb stores just in-frame clones and leaves some out. The profile shows roughly 330,000 clones, around 90% of them singletons. The sequencing input was PBMCs. These receptors were collected from a woman aged 30 to 39 in good health and CMV-seropositive. Each CDR3 is given with its conserved first and last residue. A D gene is named only where the DNA matches it firmly. Expanded clones get a size class; other rows say once, few or many, or leave the size out.

.,TRBV7-8,.,TRBJ2-1,TGTGCCAGCAGCCCAGTCGCAGGGGTAGGCTACAATGAGCAGTTCTTC,CASSPVAGVGYNEQFF
.,TRBV7-2,few,TRBJ1-1,TGTGCCAGCAGCTTTTGGGGAAACACTGAAGCTTTCTTT,CASSFWGNTEAFF
.,TRBV4-2,.,TRBJ2-3,TGTGCCAGCAGCCAAGAGGGGAGTAGCACAGATACGCAGTATTTT,CASSQEGSSTDTQYF
.,TRBV6-5,.,TRBJ1-4,TGTGCCAGCAGTCTTTACGGGACGGAGAATGAAAAACTGTTTTTT,CASSLYGTENEKLFF
TRBD1,TRBV7-2,.,TRBJ2-1,TGTGCCAGCAGCAACCGGGACAGGGACAGTGAGCAGTTCTTC,CASSNRDRDSEQFF
.,TRBV30,.,TRBJ1-1,TGTGCCTGGAGTGTACAGGGGAACACTGAAGCTTTCTTT,CAWSVQGNTEAFF
.,TRBV11-3,.,TRBJ2-5,TGTGCCAGCAGCTTATCAGGGCACGAGACCCAGTACTTC,CASSLSGHETQYF
.,TRBV6-5,.,TRBJ1-4,TGTGCCAGCAGTAGAACCGGGACACCGGCCGTTGAACTGTTTTTT,CASSRTGTPAVELFF
.,TRBV4-1,.,TRBJ1-2,TGCGCCAGCAGCCAAGTGGGGTGGGCGACCTATGGCTACACCTTC,CASSQVGWATYGYTF
TRBD2,TRBV19,.,TRBJ2-1,TGTGCCAGTAGTATGGGACTAGCGGGAGTCCCGCGGCAGTTCTTC,CASSMGLAGVPRQFF
TRBD1,TRBV5-6,.,TRBJ1-1,TGTGCCAGCAGCTTGAGGACAGGGGGCGTTCTGAACACTGAAGCTTTCTTT,CASSLRTGGVLNTEAFF
TRBD1,TRBV6-5,.,TRBJ1-1,TGTGCCAGCAGTTATTACAGGGGCTCTGAAGCTTTCTTT,CASSYYRGSEAFF
.,TRBV20-1,.,TRBJ2-4,TGCAGTCTGGGAGGCGGGGACATTCAGTACTTC,CSLGGGDIQYF
.,TRBV19,.,TRBJ2-2,TGTGCCAGTAGCTTAGGGACACTTAACACCGGGGAGCTGTTTTTT,CASSLGTLNTGELFF
TRBD2,TRBV28,few,TRBJ2-7,TGTGCCGGACAGACTAGCGGGAACGAGCAGTACTTC,CAGQTSGNEQYF
.,TRBV6-1,.,TRBJ2-6,TGTGCCAGCAGTGAACAAGCCGGAACCTCTGGGGCCAACGTCCTGACTTTC,CASSEQAGTSGANVLTF
.,TRBV5-1,.,TRBJ1-5,TGCGCCAGCAGCTTGGAAGGGGGGGACAATCAGCCCCAGCATTTT,CASSLEGGDNQPQHF
.,TRBV7-8,.,TRBJ2-7,TGTGCCAGCAGCTTAGAGGTAGGGGTGCAGTACTTC,CASSLEVGVQYF
.,TRBV23-1,.,TRBJ1-1,TGCGCCAGCAGTCAAGGACAGTCGAACACTGAAGCTTTCTTT,CASSQGQSNTEAFF
.,TRBV9,.,TRBJ2-7,TGTGCCAGCAACCGGGGGGCTAGCGAAACCTACGAGCAGTACTTC,CASNRGASETYEQYF
.,TRBV5-6,.,TRBJ1-2,TGTGCCAGCTGGGGGAGGGGGTCTGGCTACACCTTC,CASWGRGSGYTF
.,TRBV7-9,.,TRBJ2-5,TGTGCCAGCAGCTTAGTTGAGGGGTACCAAGAGACCCAGTACTTC,CASSLVEGYQETQYF
TRBD2,TRBV4-3,.,TRBJ2-7,TGCGCCAGCAGCCAAGATTTGGGACTAGCGGACTACGAGCAGTACTTC,CASSQDLGLADYEQYF
TRBD1,TRBV5-6,.,TRBJ2-2,TGTGCCAGCAGCTTCGACAGGGGAAGTTTGGACACCGGGGAGCTGTTTTTT,CASSFDRGSLDTGELFF
TRBD2,TRBV29-1,.,TRBJ2-3,TGCAGCGTTGAAGGGACTAGCGGGAGTATCGGGTGGAACACAGATACGCAGTATTTT,CSVEGTSGSIGWNTDTQYF
.,TRBV18,.,TRBJ2-7,TGTGCCAGCTCAAGCAGGGTTTCCTCCTACGAGCAGTACTTC,CASSSRVSSYEQYF
.,TRBV5-1,.,TRBJ1-1,TGCGCCAGCAGGATGAGGGAGGGTACTGAAGCTTTCTTT,CASRMREGTEAFF
TRBD1,TRBV19,.,TRBJ1-5,TGTGCCAGTAGTCCGTACAGGGGGAGCAATCAGCCCCAGCATTTT,CASSPYRGSNQPQHF
.,TRBV28,few,TRBJ2-1,TGTGCCAGCAGTTTATCCTACAATGAGCAGTTCTTC,CASSLSYNEQFF
TRBD1,TRBV28,.,TRBJ2-5,TGTGCCAGCAGTTTGACAGGGGGCGCGGAAGAGACCCAGTACTTC,CASSLTGGAEETQYF
TRBD2,TRBV5-1,.,TRBJ2-7,TGCGCCAGCAGCTCCGGGACTAGCAGCTACGAGCAGTACTTC,CASSSGTSSYEQYF
TRBD1,TRBV19,.,TRBJ1-6,TGTGCCAGTAGCGACCTAGGGACAGGGCTGAGCCCCCTCCACTTT,CASSDLGTGLSPLHF
.,TRBV25-1,.,TRBJ2-1,TGTGCCAGCAGTGACCGTTCGATGGCTCTCGACAATGAGCAGTTCTTC,CASSDRSMALDNEQFF
.,TRBV27,.,TRBJ2-3,TGTGCCAGCAGTTCAAGACGGAATACGCAGTATTTT,CASSSRRNTQYF
.,TRBV9,once,TRBJ2-3,TGTGCCAGCAGCGTATTCAGCACAGATACGCAGTATTTT,CASSVFSTDTQYF
TRBD1,TRBV28,.,TRBJ1-5,TGTGCCAGCAGTTTATTAGGGGGCAGTCAGCCCCAGCATTTT,CASSLLGGSQPQHF
.,TRBV6-6,.,TRBJ1-5,TGTGCCAGCAGTCTGGTCTTCCGGGACATTAATCAGCCCCAGCATTTT,CASSLVFRDINQPQHF
.,TRBV28,.,TRBJ1-1,TGTGCCAGCAGTTTATCCCTCAGGGGCACTGAAGCTTTCTTT,CASSLSLRGTEAFF
.,TRBV6-5,.,TRBJ1-1,TGTGCCAGCAGACGACCCACAGGGGAAGCTTTCTTT,CASRRPTGEAFF
.,TRBV4-3,.,TRBJ1-4,TGCGCCAGCAGCCAAGATCTAGGGACACATGAAAAACTGTTTTTT,CASSQDLGTHEKLFF
.,TRBV15,.,TRBJ2-2,TGTGCCACCAGCAGTCCCTCGAGGGCTGGAATCACCGGGGAGCTGTTTTTT,CATSSPSRAGITGELFF
.,TRBV10-1,.,TRBJ1-1,TGCGCCAGCAGTGAGTCGTTGACAAAAATGAACACTGAAGCTTTCTTT,CASSESLTKMNTEAFF
.,TRBV12-5,few,TRBJ2-1,TGTGCTAGTGGTTTGGGTGGGCCCTACAATGAGCAGTTCTTC,CASGLGGPYNEQFF
.,TRBV4-2,.,TRBJ1-4,TGTGCCAGCAGCCAAGCCCAAATAGGGCAGAGGTTTTTT,CASSQAQIGQRFF
TRBD1,TRBV5-8,.,TRBJ1-1,TGTGCCAGCAGCGCCTGGACAGGACGGACTGAAGCTTTCTTT,CASSAWTGRTEAFF
TRBD1,TRBV25-1,.,TRBJ2-7,TGTGCCAGCAGGACCGGGACAGGCAGCTCCTACGAGCAGTACTTC,CASRTGTGSSYEQYF
.,TRBV28,.,TRBJ2-7,TGTGCCAGCAGCCTGGTCCAGGGTATCTCCCTCCACGAGCAGTACTTC,CASSLVQGISLHEQYF
.,TRBV9,.,TRBJ2-2,TGTGCCAGCAGCGTAGTCGTCTCGGGGAACGGGGAGCTGTTTTTT,CASSVVVSGNGELFF
TRBD2,TRBV5-1,.,TRBJ2-6,TGCGCCAGCAGGCGGGGGGCAGAATCTGGGGCCAACGTCCTGACTTTC,CASRRGAESGANVLTF
TRBD1,TRBV5-1,.,TRBJ2-7,TGCGCCAGCAGCATCGGGACAGCCTACGAGCAGTACTTC,CASSIGTAYEQYF
.,TRBV10-2,.,TRBJ2-1,TGCGCCAGCAGTGAGTTAGGACCCTCCTACAATGAGCAGTTCTTC,CASSELGPSYNEQFF
.,TRBV29-1,few,TRBJ1-1,TGCAGCGTTGAAGGAACAGCTGAAGCTTTCTTT,CSVEGTAEAFF
TRBD2,TRBV5-1,.,TRBJ2-5,TGCGCCAGCAGCTTATCCCCGGGACTAGGAGTCCAAGAGACCCAGTACTTC,CASSLSPGLGVQETQYF
.,TRBV4-3,.,TRBJ1-2,TGCGCCAGCAGCCAAGAGTTAAGTTTCTTACGGGGCTACACCTTC,CASSQELSFLRGYTF
.,TRBV7-9,.,TRBJ2-1,TGTGCCAGCAGCGGTGCCGCCGCGAGGGCCTACAATGAGCAGTTCTTC,CASSGAAARAYNEQFF